The 18 T cell receptor beta chains in this list originate from one sample, sequenced in a study of T cell repertoires in cytomegalovirus infection. One entry per CDR3 protein, called by TCRdb with MiXCR from the reads. The data show 340,000 or so distinct CDR3 sequences, with 25% seen just once and 10% to 15% held by the top ten. Their antigens are not known. This specimen consisted of cultured PBMCs, obtained from culture after CMV antigen stimulation. The receptors here all came from a human donor in good health (CMV status not recorded). Some clones in this sample may be carry-over from other donors' samples.

Ten or more counts support this clonotype. This sequence joins TRBV7-2 and TRBJ2-1; the D is unclear. Trimming left V 1 base short and J 8 bases short, with 9 bases between. The CDR3 contains 13 residues. The germline V gene encodes CDR1 SGHTA and CDR2 FQGNSA. The CDR3 DNA is TGTGCCAGCAGCTTAGATCGTGGTGATGAGCAGTTCTTC. It codes for CASSLDRGDEQFF.

The sample holds a few counts of this clonotype. The V call is TRBV6-5, the J call TRBJ1-2, with D unclear. Germline assignment: CDR1 MNHEY and CDR2 SVGAGI. Trimming stripped 1 base from V and 4 bases from J, with 13 bases between. The CDR3 has 15 amino acids. In DNA, the CDR3 is TGTGCCAGCAGTTACTTTAAGGGTGGATCCTATGGCTACACCTTC. Protein: CASSYFKGGSYGYTF.

This clonotype occurred a few times. The CDR3 nucleotides are TGTGCCAGCAGTTACTCGAGTAGGTCTCTCGAGACCCAGTACTTC. Translating it yields CASSYSSRSLETQYF. The chain employs TRBV6-2 or TRBV6-3 and TRBJ2-5; D is unclear. The CDR3 consists of 15 residues. Trimming took 0 bases from V and 5 from J, leaving 13 bases between them. Germline-derived CDR1 and CDR2 are MNHEY and SVGEGT.

This clonotype appeared a few times. The chain employs TRBV7-9 and TRBJ1-4; 8 bases are a match to TRBD1. The J segment lost 1 base and the V segment lost 5 bases, leaving 15 bases of the junction unmatched. This CDR3 is 19 amino acids long. The germline CDR1 and CDR2 sequences are SEHNR and FQNEAQ (reference sequence). The CDR3 is CASSDPGTGALRTNEKLFF. CDR3 coding DNA: TGTGCCAGCAGCGACCCCGGGACAGGCGCTCTCCGAACTAATGAAAAACTGTTTTTT.

The chain couples TRBV7-2 to TRBJ1-1; D uncertain. V was trimmed by 5 bases and J by 0 bases, leaving 16 bases between them. The length of the CDR3 is 16 residues. Germline values: CDR1 SGHTA, CDR2 FQGNSA. The CDR3 DNA reads TGTGCCAGCAGCCCTAATTCCGGGATTATGAACACTGAAGCTTTCTTT. It translates to CASSPNSGIMNTEAFF.

This clonotype was counted between two and nine times. This chain connects TRBV19 to TRBJ1-2; D is uncertain. The ends were cut back, 9 bases at V and 2 bases at J, with 16 bases in the middle. Germline lookup yields CDR1 LNHDA and CDR2 SQIVND (reference sequence). The CDR3 is 14 residues long. CDR3 loop: CARPKKQENYGYTF. The DNA of the CDR3 is TGTGCCAGGCCGAAGAAGCAGGAGAACTATGGCTACACCTTC.

In this sample, this clonotype turned up a few times. The chain has TRBV25-1 and TRBJ1-2, with TRBD1 as a possible D gene (6 bases). CDR3 length equals 16 residues. V lost 6 bases and J lost 2, with 19 bases in between. CDR1 is MGHDK, CDR2 SYGVNS, per germline. CDR3 bases: TGTGCCAGCAGAACAAATCCGGGACAAGAAAACTATGGCTACACCTTC. Residues: CASRTNPGQENYGYTF.

This clonotype turned up a few times. The gene calls are TRBV25-1 and TRBJ1-4; D is unresolved. CDR3 length: 16 residues. V shed 2 bases and J shed 3 bases, with 13 bases lying between them. Germline assignment: CDR1 MGHDK and CDR2 SYGVNS. CDR3 in amino acids: CASSEAGSSPNEKLFF. The CDR3 region has the DNA TGTGCCAGCAGTGAAGCGGGCAGTTCCCCTAATGAAAAACTGTTTTTT.

This clonotype was recorded at least ten times. V usage is TRBV7-7 and J usage is TRBJ2-7, with D tentatively TRBD1 or TRBD2 (5 bases each). Germline V lookup: CDR1 SSHAT, CDR2 FNYEAQ (reference sequence). Trimming left V 2 bases short and J 3 bases short, with 14 bases between. The CDR3 has 15 residues. This CDR3 is CASSLSGSPGYEQYF. DNA for the CDR3: TGTGCCAGCAGCTTATCAGGGAGTCCGGGCTACGAGCAGTACTTC.

The J gene is TRBJ2-7, the V gene TRBV6-6, with 8 bases matching TRBD2. The CDR3 loop spans 16 amino acids. The V segment lost 2 bases and the J segment 1 base; nucleotides outside the gene matches: 7. The germline V gene has CDR1 MNHNY and CDR2 SVGAGI (reference sequence). The CDR3 coding sequence is TGTGCCAGCAGTTACGGGGGTACTAGCGGTTCCTACGAGCAGTACGTC. It specifies CASSYGGTSGSYEQYV.

This chain uses TRBV4-3 with TRBJ2-7; TRBD1 might be the D (5 bases). Germline V gene lookup returns CDR1 LGHNA and CDR2 YSLEER. The CDR3 consists of 14 residues. V lost 0 bases to trimming and J lost 3 bases, with 9 bases between them. The CDR3 loop reads CASSQDTQGYEQYF. The DNA of the CDR3 is TGCGCCAGCAGCCAAGACACCCAGGGCTACGAGCAGTACTTC.

This clonotype has a handful of counts. This sequence joins TRBV6-1 and TRBJ2-7, with TRBD2 matching over 8 bases. The CDR3 has 15 amino acids. Germline V lookup: CDR1 MNHNS, CDR2 SASEGT. V shed 2 bases, J shed 4 bases, and the junction held 7 bases outside the gene matches. CDR3 sequence reads: CASSESSTGGYEQYV. The CDR3 region has the DNA TGTGCCAGCAGTGAAAGTAGTACGGGAGGGTACGAGCAGTACGTC.

This clonotype was seen only a few times. The chain is built from TRBV5-6 and TRBJ2-4; D might be TRBD1 (6 bases). Trimming stripped 5 bases from V and 9 bases from J, with 18 bases between. CDR3 length equals 14 residues. Per germline, CDR1 SGHDT and CDR2 YYEEEE. CDR3 nucleotide sequence: TGTGCCAGCAGTGCCGTAGGACAGCGGTCCATTCAGTACTTC. It yields the protein CASSAVGQRSIQYF.

This chain uses TRBV20-1 with TRBJ1-3; perhaps TRBD1 as D (5 bases). With 0 bases removed from V and 0 bases from J, the gap between germline ends came to 9 bases. CDR3 length: 15 amino acids. Germline V gives CDR1 DFQATT, CDR2 SNEGSKA (reference sequence). This CDR3 is CSAREGLNSGNTIYF. As DNA, the CDR3 is TGCAGTGCTAGAGAGGGGCTGAACTCTGGAAACACCATATATTTT.

The chain uses TRBV29-1 and TRBJ1-1; D gene unclear. The CDR3 has 12 amino acids. The ends were cut back, 7 bases at V and 4 bases at J, with 13 bases in the middle. Germline V gene data show CDR1 as SQVTM and CDR2 as ANQGSEA. DNA for the CDR3: TGCAGCGCGACGGTGGTGGGCACTGAAGCTTTCTTT. Translated, it gives CSATVVGTEAFF.

The chain carries TRBV19 and TRBJ2-4; D may be TRBD1 (5 bases). This CDR3 spans 17 amino acids. Trimming removed 0 bases at V and 0 bases at J, with 12 bases between. Germline V lookup: CDR1 LNHDA, CDR2 SQIVND (reference sequence). Here the CDR3 DNA reads TGTGCCAGTAGTATAGATCCCGCAGGGCCAGCCAAAAACATTCAGTACTTC. This gives the protein CASSIDPAGPAKNIQYF.

This clonotype occurred a few times. This chain links TRBV6-5 with TRBJ1-1, with a possible D match to TRBD1 (5 bases). V lost 7 bases to trimming and J lost 2 bases, with 11 bases between them. The length of the CDR3 is 13 residues. Germline CDR1 is MNHEY and CDR2 is SVGAGI. CDR3 sequence reads: CASTTGGNTEAFF. DNA for the CDR3: TGTGCCAGCACCACGGGGGGAAACACTGAAGCTTTCTTT.

In DNA form, the CDR3 reads TGTGCCAGCTCACTACCTTTAGGGGGTGAGACCCAGTACTTC. This codes for CASSLPLGGETQYF. The chain recombines TRBV18 with TRBJ2-5; D perhaps matches TRBD1 (6 bases). Germline V gene data show CDR1 as KGHSH and CDR2 as LQKENI. This CDR3 is 14 amino acids long. With 4 bases removed from V and 5 bases from J, the gap between germline ends came to 14 bases.